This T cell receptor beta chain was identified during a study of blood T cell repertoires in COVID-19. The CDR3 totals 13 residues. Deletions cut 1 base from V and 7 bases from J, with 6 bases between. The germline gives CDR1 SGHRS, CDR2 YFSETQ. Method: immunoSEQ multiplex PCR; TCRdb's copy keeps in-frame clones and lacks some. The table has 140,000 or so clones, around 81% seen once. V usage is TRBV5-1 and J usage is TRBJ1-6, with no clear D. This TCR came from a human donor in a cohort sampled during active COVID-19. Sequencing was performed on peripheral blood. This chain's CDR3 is CASSLNSNSPLHF. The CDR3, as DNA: TGCGCCAGCAGCTTGAACAGCAATTCACCCCTCCACTTT.